Listed here are 30 T cell receptor beta chains from one sample, sequenced in a study of glioma-infiltrating T cells. Amplification of TCR alpha and beta CDR3 regions from RNA used iRepertoire nested multiplex PCR. From the multiplex PCR reads, TCRdb called clonotypes with MiXCR, one entry per CDR3 protein. The sample includes around 170,000 distinct CDR3 sequences, over 40% of them seen just once. Sequenced sample: glioma tissue, nonneoplastic brain tissue, or PBMCs (not recorded which). The receptors originated from a human donor with low-grade glioma or glioblastoma, undergoing nonglioma brain surgery, or in good health (not recorded which).

A word on this clonotype: A clone one base away is much larger, so this may be a read error. V usage is TRBV12-3 or TRBV12-4 and J usage is TRBJ1-1; possibly TRBD1 for D (5 bases). The V and J ends lost 3 bases and 6 bases respectively, with 11 bases between them. The length of the CDR3 is 13 residues. The CDR3 DNA reads as TGTGCCAGCAGTTTGGACACGTACGCTGAAGCTTTCTTT. Translation gives CASSLDTYAEAFF.

This clonotype was found many times. DNA of the CDR3: TGCAGTGCGCGTGCTAGCGGGGGAAACTACGAGCAGTACTTC. This gives the protein CSARASGGNYEQYF. V usage is TRBV20-1 and J usage is TRBJ2-7; 10 bases line up with TRBD2. This CDR3 is built from 14 residues. V was pared by 6 bases and J by 3 bases, with 8 bases of the junction left unmatched. In germline, CDR1 is DFQATT, CDR2 SNEGSKA (reference sequence).

The chain joins TRBV5-1 to TRBJ2-3, with 12 bases aligning to TRBD1. Trimming took 4 bases from V and 5 from J; bases not matched to a gene: 8. CDR1 and CDR2 from the germline V gene are SGHRS and YFSETQ. The CDR3 sequence is 16 residues long. The CDR3 DNA is TGCGCCAGCAGCCTGGGACAGGGGGCCGGAAAAGATACGCAGTATTTT. It encodes CASSLGQGAGKDTQYF.

This sequence joins TRBV5-6 and TRBJ2-5; no clear D. CDR1 and CDR2 (germline): SGHDT, YYEEEE. The CDR3 spans 12 residues. V lost 1 base and J 4 bases, leaving 5 bases between the germline ends. This CDR3 reads CASSLLRETQYF. The CDR3 DNA reads as TGTGCCAGCAGCTTGCTACGAGAGACCCAGTACTTC.

The rearrangement uses TRBV29-1 and TRBJ2-1; D uncertain. Looked up from germline, CDR1 is SQVTM and CDR2 is ANQGSEA. Trimming took 5 bases from V and 8 from J, leaving 16 bases between them. This CDR3 spans 13 amino acids. CDR3 region: CSVIGGRGYEQFF. The CDR3 region has the DNA TGCAGCGTTATCGGCGGCCGTGGCTATGAGCAGTTCTTC.

Turning to this clonotype: One junction end disagrees with the germline gene, perhaps due to a read error. This rearrangement joins TRBV27 to TRBJ2-3; D ambiguous. Germline CDR1 reads MNHEY; CDR2 reads SMNVEV (reference sequence). The length of the CDR3 is 11 residues. This CDR3 reads CAGSYTDTQYF. The CDR3 DNA is TGTGCCGGCAGTTACACAGATACGCAGTATTTT.

The chain has TRBV6-2 or TRBV6-3 and TRBJ2-3, with TRBD2 identical over 10 bases. With V trimmed by 8 bases and J by 5 bases, 7 bases remained unmatched. The germline gives CDR1 MNHEY, CDR2 SVGEGT. CDR3 length equals 14 residues. CDR3 protein: CASRIAGGKDTQYF. The CDR3 DNA sequence: TGTGCCAGCCGGATAGCGGGAGGAAAAGATACGCAGTATTTT.

In the case of this clonotype: Its ends do not fully match the called genes, so a read error is possible. The rearrangement joins TRBV6-5 to TRBJ1-2; D is undetermined. Germline V gene sequence: CDR1 MNHEY, CDR2 SVGAGI. The CDR3 totals 13 residues. This CDR3 reads CAGSLSVNYGYTF. The DNA of the CDR3 is TGTGCCGGCAGTTTGTCCGTTAACTATGGCTACACCTTC.

This clonotype occurred many times. The CDR3 DNA reads as TGTGCCAGCAGCTTATTCCAGGGCGCTTATGGCTACACCTTC. Protein product: CASSLFQGAYGYTF. This chain joins TRBV7-9 and TRBJ1-2; D is possibly TRBD1 (5 bases). Germline CDR1 is SEHNR and CDR2 is FQNEAQ (reference sequence). Trimming cost V 2 bases and J 5 bases, with 12 bases left between them. This CDR3 contains 14 residues.

This clonotype was recorded many times. This sequence joins TRBV7-2 and TRBJ2-7; D assignment may be TRBD1 or TRBD2 (5 bases each). This CDR3 has 16 residues. Germline assignment: CDR1 SGHTA and CDR2 FQGNSA. Trimming took off 5 bases at V and 4 bases at J, with 21 bases between the two ends. CDR3 loop: CASSLLGHLIPYEQYF. The CDR3 DNA follows: TGTGCCAGCAGCCTACTAGGACACCTCATCCCTTACGAGCAGTACTTC.

Of note for this clonotype: One junction end disagrees with the germline gene, perhaps due to a read error. V and J are TRBV6-1 and TRBJ2-1; D call uncertain. Looked up from germline, CDR1 is MNHNS and CDR2 is SASEGT. The CDR3 extends over 11 amino acids. In DNA form, the CDR3 reads TGTGCAAGCAGCCATAGAATAAGGCAGTTCTTC. This codes for CASSHRIRQFF.

This clonotype was found once. The gene calls are TRBV10-2 and TRBJ2-1; the D call may be TRBD1 or TRBD2 (5 bases each). V was shortened by 2 bases and J by 6 bases, with 17 bases between the two germline ends. This CDR3 contains 16 residues. The germline V gene encodes CDR1 WSHSY and CDR2 SAAADI. The CDR3 loop reads CASSEQPPSRGNEQFF. Written as DNA, the CDR3 is TGCGCCAGCAGTGAGCAACCGCCCTCGAGGGGCAATGAGCAGTTCTTC.

To note about this clonotype: This may be a read error, as it is one base from a much larger clone. V and J are TRBV28 and TRBJ1-2; TRBD1 is a possible D gene (5 bases). V lost 6 bases, J lost 4 bases, and 15 bases lay in between. CDR1 and CDR2 (germline): MDHEN, SYDVKM. The CDR3 is 14 residues long. The DNA of the CDR3 is TGTGCCAGCAGAGCGGGACGGACTTTCTATGGCTACACCTTC. This codes for CASRAGRTFYGYTF.

This clonotype was counted only a few times. This rearrangement joins TRBV28 to TRBJ2-5, with D possibly called TRBD1 or TRBD2 (5 bases each). CDR3 length: 16 residues. Trimming shortened V by 3 bases and J by 2 bases, and 16 bases separated the two germline ends. Germline lookup yields CDR1 MDHEN and CDR2 SYDVKM. The CDR3 DNA reads TGTGCCAGCAGTTTGACCACCGGGACCTTTCAAGAGACCCAGTACTTC. Amino acids: CASSLTTGTFQETQYF.

This clonotype occurred a few times. The chain joins TRBV5-4 to TRBJ1-4; D gene unclear. The CDR3 totals 15 residues. Germline V gene lookup returns CDR1 SGHNT and CDR2 YYREEE (reference sequence). V was pared by 3 bases and J by 2 bases, with 11 bases between. The CDR3 reads CASSWYTGTNEKLFF. Here the CDR3 DNA reads TGTGCCAGCAGCTGGTATACGGGCACTAATGAAAAACTGTTTTTT.

This clonotype was seen at least ten times. This chain links TRBV2 with TRBJ2-3, with TRBD1 matching over 10 bases. CDR1 and CDR2 (germline): SNHLY, FYNNEI. V trimming: 5 bases; J trimming: 2 bases; junction bases outside the gene matches: 4. The CDR3 is 15 residues long. CDR3 region: CASSKGQGYTDTQYF. For the CDR3, the DNA is TGTGCCAGCAGTAAGGGACAGGGGTACACAGATACGCAGTATTTT.

This chain joins TRBV29-1 and TRBJ2-2, with D uncertain. The CDR3 runs to 14 residues. V shed 2 bases and J shed 0 bases, with 7 bases lying between them. Germline loops: CDR1 SQVTM, CDR2 ANQGSEA. The CDR3 loop is CSVEPFANTGELFF. For the CDR3, the DNA is TGCAGCGTTGAACCGTTCGCGAACACCGGGGAGCTGTTTTTT.

In the case of this clonotype: A much larger clone differs by one base, so this may be a read error. V usage is TRBV7-9 and J usage is TRBJ1-5; D perhaps matches TRBD1 (6 bases). CDR1 SEHNR and CDR2 FQNEAQ come from the germline V gene (reference sequence). The length of the CDR3 is 13 residues. The V gene lost 5 bases and the J gene lost 6 bases, with 11 bases spanning the gap. The CDR3 reads CASSPKGVQPQHF. In nucleotides, the CDR3 is TGTGCCAGCAGCCCTAAGGGGGTTCAGCCCCAGCATTTT.

This sequence joins TRBV7-4 and TRBJ1-1, with 9 positions matching TRBD1. Germline CDR1 reads SGHVT; CDR2 reads SQSDAQ. The J segment lost 0 bases and the V segment lost 2 bases, leaving 7 bases of the junction unmatched. This CDR3 has 17 amino acids. In DNA, the CDR3 is TGTGCCAGCAGCTTAATCCTGAGACAGGGGGTGAACACTGAAGCTTTCTTT. This codes for CASSLILRQGVNTEAFF.

This clonotype was observed at least ten times. V and J are TRBV20-1 and TRBJ1-5, with TRBD1 identical over 10 bases. V gave up 1 base and J gave up 6 bases; unmatched junction bases: 12. CDR3 length: 17 residues. The V gene's germline CDR1 is DFQATT and CDR2 SNEGSKA (reference sequence). CDR3 sequence: CSARVEEGTGERQPQHF. The CDR3 nucleotides read TGCAGTGCTAGAGTTGAGGAGGGGACAGGGGAACGTCAGCCCCAGCATTTT.

Concerning this clonotype: A read error is possible here, since a much larger clone lies one base away. The chain couples TRBV28 to TRBJ1-1; 7 positions match TRBD1. Germline CDR1 MDHEN, CDR2 SYDVKM. The CDR3 is made up of 15 amino acids. The junction had 13 bases not matched to a gene; V was cut back by 9 bases and J by 3 bases. Here the CDR3 reads CARRQGGPSDTEAFF. The DNA for the CDR3 is TGTGCCAGAAGGCAGGGGGGGCCTTCGGACACTGAAGCTTTCTTT.

About this clonotype: This may come from a read error, since a much larger clone is one base off. V and J are TRBV19 and TRBJ1-2; weak D call: TRBD1 (6 bases). Germline CDR1 reads LNHDA; CDR2 reads SQIVND (reference sequence). Trimming stripped 5 bases from V and 7 bases from J, with 14 bases between. CDR3 length: 13 amino acids. In DNA form, the CDR3 reads TGTGCCAGTAGTCCCGACAGGAGTCGTGGCTACACCTTC. Translation gives CASSPDRSRGYTF.

As for this clonotype: With a much larger clone just one base away, this may be a read error. V is TRBV2 and J is TRBJ1-5; D is perhaps TRBD1 (5 bases). The CDR3 sequence is 13 residues long. Germline CDR1 reads SNHLY; CDR2 reads FYNNEI. CDR3 sequence reads: CARSEDLRGTQHF. Here the CDR3 DNA reads TGTGCCAGGAGTGAAGATTTGAGGGGCACCCAGCATTTT.

With respect to this clonotype: As the CDR3 is not closed by the conserved phenylalanine or tryptophan, this likely results from a read error. V is TRBV28 and J is TRBJ1-6; 10 bases map to TRBD1. CDR1 and CDR2 (germline): MDHEN, SYDVKM. Germline trimming cut 2 bases from V and 7 bases from J; bases unmatched to any gene: 2. The CDR3 is 15 residues long. The CDR3 here is CASSLMGQGNSPLHL. DNA for the CDR3: TGTGCCAGCAGTTTAATGGGACAGGGGAATTCACCCCTCCACCTT.

In its sample, this clonotype was seen many times. The chain is built from TRBV20-1 and TRBJ1-1, with a weak D call TRBD1 (6 bases). V was trimmed by 6 bases and J by 2 bases, leaving 19 bases between them. In germline, CDR1 is DFQATT, CDR2 SNEGSKA (reference sequence). The CDR3 is 15 residues long. In DNA form, the CDR3 reads TGCAGTGCGGCATCGGCCCGGACAGACAACACTGAAGCTTTCTTT. This codes for CSAASARTDNTEAFF.

Worth noting for this clonotype: It may be a read error: a sequence one base away is much more abundant. The rearrangement joins TRBV24-1 to TRBJ2-1, with D possibly being TRBD1 or TRBD2 (5 bases each). Germline V gene data show CDR1 as KGHDR and CDR2 as SFDVKD. The CDR3 has 14 residues. The CDR3 DNA sequence: TGTGCCACCAGTGAAGGGACGGGCTTCACGGAGCACTTCTTC. It codes for CATSEGTGFTEHFF.

The sample holds many counts of this clonotype. The chain combines TRBV18 with TRBJ1-4; D is possibly TRBD1 (6 bases). The CDR3 has 14 amino acids. The V and J ends lost 3 bases and 5 bases respectively, with 10 bases between them. Germline loops: CDR1 KGHSH, CDR2 LQKENI. The CDR3 is CASSPTGTNEKLFF. CDR3 coding DNA: TGTGCCAGCTCACCCACAGGGACAAATGAAAAACTGTTTTTT. The variable domain in full, with the rest retrieved from reference TRBV18 and TRBJ1-4, is NAGVMQNPRHLVRRRGQEARLRCSPMKGHSHVYWYRQLPEEGLKFMVYLQKENIIDESGMPKERFSAEFPKEGPSILRIQQVVRGDSAAYFCASSPTGTNEKLFFGSGTQLSVL.

This clonotype has ten or more counts. The chain is built from TRBV24-1 and TRBJ2-1; 8 nucleotides line up with TRBD1. CDR1 is KGHDR and CDR2 is SFDVKD in the germline V gene. Trimming at V came to 2 bases and at J to 7 bases, leaving 6 bases not matched to a gene. This CDR3 comprises 15 residues. As DNA, the CDR3 is TGTGCCACCAGTGATTACGGGACAGGAAGGAATGAGCAGTTCTTC. Translated: CATSDYGTGRNEQFF.

In the case of this clonotype: Germline is not matched at one junction end, which may reflect a read error. This chain links TRBV6-2 or TRBV6-3 with TRBJ2-7; D remains ambiguous. From germline, CDR1 is MNHEY and CDR2 SVGEGT. The CDR3 loop spans 13 amino acids. In nucleotides, the CDR3 is TGTGCCAGCAGTTCATGGGGTGTCAACGAGAAGTACTTC. It codes for CASSSWGVNEKYF.

To note about this clonotype: Possible read error: a much larger clone is one base away. The chain joins TRBV7-6 to TRBJ2-5; perhaps TRBD2 as D (5 bases). The CDR3 consists of 13 residues. Germline CDR1 and CDR2: SGHVS and FNYEAQ. Trimming took 2 bases from V and 5 from J, leaving 9 bases between them. CDR3 nucleotides: TGTGCCAGCAGCTTATTCTCGGGGGAGACCCAGTACTTC. It yields the protein CASSLFSGETQYF.